The rows below give T cell receptor beta chains drawn from one sample of a study of regulatory T cells in long-lasting Graves disease. MiXCR was run by TCRdb on the multiplex PCR reads, yielding one entry per CDR3 protein. Of around 470,000 distinct CDR3 sequences in the sample, 11% to 15% were seen once. These sequences were also reported in another study, on T cells in Graves' hyperthyroidism and ophthalmopathy.

Sequenced here: peripheral blood mononuclear cells (PBMCs), sampled at new diagnosis, from a patient treated with antithyroid drugs. The origin of the receptors is a woman aged 50 to 60 with Graves disease. Both conserved end residues are part of each CDR3. Fields, in order: J gene, V gene, CDR3 protein.

TRBJ2-1,TRBV5-1,CASSLAGTMRNNEQFF
TRBJ2-3,TRBV5-1,CASSRSPELDTQYF
TRBJ2-6,TRBV2,CASSIAGAGANVLTF
TRBJ2-1,TRBV20-1,CSASPTSGRRNEQFF
TRBJ1-4,TRBV19,CASSNRDSNEKLFF
TRBJ2-5,TRBV3-1,CASSSQFQETQYF
TRBJ2-2,TRBV20-1,CSARRSGRATGELFF
TRBJ1-2,TRBV12-3/TRBV12-4,CASNSRGATYGYTF
TRBJ2-3,TRBV10-3,CAISEFGSGNTDTQYF
TRBJ2-2,TRBV30,CAWSVQGIGELFF
TRBJ2-7,TRBV12-5,CASGLSAYEQYF
TRBJ2-1,TRBV18,CASSPAGTYYNEQFF
TRBJ2-2,TRBV5-1,CASSPASGGAAGELFF
TRBJ2-3,TRBV6-1,CASMGLAERTDTQYF
TRBJ2-2,TRBV12-3/TRBV12-4,CASYGGGGGELFF
TRBJ2-2,TRBV6-5,CASSFHQAALNTGELFF
TRBJ2-1,TRBV7-9,CASSLEGGMTVGEQFF
TRBJ2-7,TRBV11-2,CASSAVTGGTEQYF
TRBJ1-1,TRBV12-3/TRBV12-4,CASSIGQLNTEAFF
TRBJ2-7,TRBV27,CAPLIYEQYF
TRBJ1-3,TRBV28,CASSFGDASSGNTIYF
TRBJ1-1,TRBV12-3/TRBV12-4,CASNWGPEAFF
TRBJ1-1,TRBV6-2/TRBV6-3,CASSYGTGTATEAFF
TRBJ1-1,TRBV20-1,CSARAGAMNTEAFF
TRBJ2-1,TRBV6-5,CASSYSSLAGETGLYNEQFF
TRBJ2-2,TRBV7-2,CASSLGELFF
TRBJ2-1,TRBV30,CAWSVGLTSSYNEQFF
TRBJ1-5,TRBV5-1,CASSLVGVQPQHF
TRBJ1-4,TRBV30,CAWSVTGRALFF
TRBJ1-1,TRBV18,CASSPPSGRTNTEAFF
TRBJ2-5,TRBV3-1,CASSLRTGRETQYF
TRBJ2-5,TRBV6-2/TRBV6-3,CASGPETQYF
TRBJ2-5,TRBV11-2,CASSDRYVGNEQPF
TRBJ2-2,TRBV18,CASSPREFTGELFF
TRBJ2-1,TRBV9,CASSVASQGISYNEQFF
TRBJ2-1,TRBV9,CASSVGGRGYNEQFF
TRBJ2-7,TRBV15,CATSSDSYEQYF
TRBJ2-7,TRBV5-1,CASSLFRTSGDEQYF
TRBJ2-7,TRBV6-1,CASTNGRLAGEQYF
TRBJ2-7,TRBV7-2,CASSYGGDLYEQYF
TRBJ2-1,TRBV10-3,CAISLDPTFNEQFF
TRBJ2-7,TRBV9,CASSLNSGTSYEQYF
TRBJ2-7,TRBV7-9,CASSSTGGAYEQYF
TRBJ1-2,TRBV28,CASRFHGGSYGYTF
TRBJ1-5,TRBV2,CASTQVNGDQPQHF
TRBJ2-7,TRBV2,CASYRRLAGDHEQYF
TRBJ2-3,TRBV7-9,CASSSRLAPDTQYF
TRBJ2-5,TRBV9,CASSAGTSGKETQYF
TRBJ1-1,TRBV18,CASSRQHTGGVGTNTEAFF
TRBJ2-1,TRBV30,CAWSRRSGRGEQFF
TRBJ2-1,TRBV13,CASSPPLTSGTYNEQFF
TRBJ2-5,TRBV18,CASSAGLAQQETQYF
TRBJ2-6,TRBV6-5,CASRYLTGANVLTF